This TCR beta chain is from a study of blood T cell repertoires in COVID-19. Turning to the study itself: Spain, Italy and the United States supplied samples that represented acute and convalescent COVID-19. The analysed material was cDNA or gDNA that came from T cells, B-cell-depleted T cells, or PBMCs.

The method was immunoSEQ multiplex PCR; TCRdb's version includes in-frame clones alone and lacks a portion of them. The repertoire has roughly 30,000 clones, 89% of them found once; the top ten carry approximately 2.5%. Trimming removed 4 bases from V and 8 bases from J; junction bases left unmatched: 7. CDR1 is SGHAT, CDR2 FQNNGV, per germline. CDR3 size: 14 residues. The TCR sequence derives from a human donor in a cohort sampled during active COVID-19. The chain carries TRBV11-2 and TRBJ2-1; 8 bases match TRBD2. Sequencing was performed on peripheral blood. The CDR3 DNA is TGTGCCAGCAGCTCCCGGGGGGGCGGGGATGAGCAGTTCTTC. This translates into CASSSRGGGDEQFF.